The 24 T cell receptor beta chains below come from one sample, sequenced in a study of cytomegalovirus exposure and HLA in healthy donors. Sequencing used immunoSEQ multiplex PCR; TCRdb keeps in-frame clones, though not all of them. The sample consists of 100,000 or so clones, roughly 85% of them appearing once. What was sequenced was PBMCs. The receptors originated from a man in his late teens or twenties in good health and CMV-seropositive.

The V and J genes are TRBV30 and TRBJ2-2; D unresolved. Per the germline V gene, CDR1 is GTSNPN and CDR2 is SVGIG (reference sequence). Trimming cost V 3 bases and J 4 bases, with 6 bases left between them. The CDR3 contains 12 residues. The CDR3 coding sequence is TGTGCCTGGAGGGGCTCCACCGGGGAGCTGTTTTTT. Translation: CAWRGSTGELFF.

V and J are TRBV5-8 and TRBJ2-1; 8 positions match TRBD1. CDR3 length: 15 residues. The germline V gene encodes CDR1 SGHTS and CDR2 YDEGEE. Trimming cost V 4 bases and J 1 base; bases outside gene matches: 4. The CDR3 loop reads CASSLGQVSYNEQFF. Here the CDR3 DNA reads TGTGCCAGCAGCCTGGGACAGGTGTCCTACAATGAGCAGTTCTTC.

This clone was seen just once. This sequence joins TRBV6-6 and TRBJ1-2; D unclear. Trimming took 0 bases from V and 4 from J, leaving 9 bases between them. Germline CDR1 reads MNHNY; CDR2 reads SVGAGI (reference sequence). The CDR3 is 14 amino acids. CDR3 bases: TGTGCCAGCAGTTACTCACGGGAAACCTATGGCTACACCTTC. As protein: CASSYSRETYGYTF.

The chain joins TRBV5-4 to TRBJ1-1; 8 positions agree with TRBD1. The CDR3 spans 14 residues. The germline gives CDR1 SGHNT, CDR2 YYREEE (reference sequence). The ends lost 4 bases at V and 3 bases at J; junction bases unmatched: 5. CDR3 bases: TGTGCCAGCAGCCCAGGGGGCGGCTACACTGAAGCTTTCTTT. Protein: CASSPGGGYTEAFF.

This chain uses TRBV9 with TRBJ2-7; TRBD2 aligns across 8 bases. CDR1 is SGDLS and CDR2 is YYNGEE in the germline V gene. The J segment lost 2 bases and the V segment lost 0 bases, leaving 4 bases of the junction unmatched. The length of the CDR3 is 15 residues. The CDR3 DNA follows: TGTGCCAGCAGCGTAGCGGGAGGGCCCGCCTACGAGCAGTACTTC. It codes for CASSVAGGPAYEQYF.

The chain recombines TRBV7-3 with TRBJ2-2; D is perhaps TRBD1 (6 bases). V lost 4 bases, J lost 2 bases, and 11 bases lay in between. Looked up from germline, CDR1 is SGHTA and CDR2 is FQGTGA. The CDR3 covers 15 residues. CDR3: CASSSTGENTGELFF. The CDR3 DNA is TGTGCCAGCAGCTCGACAGGAGAAAACACCGGGGAGCTGTTTTTT.

The chain employs TRBV25-1 and TRBJ2-1, with 8 nucleotides matching TRBD1. Germline V lookup: CDR1 MGHDK, CDR2 SYGVNS. The CDR3 totals 14 residues. J was trimmed by 4 bases and V by 8 bases; bases with no gene match: 7. The CDR3 nucleotides read TGTGCCAGCGCGACAGGGGTCTTGTACAATGAGCAGTTCTTC. It yields the protein CASATGVLYNEQFF.

The chain has TRBV7-2 and TRBJ1-1; D gene unclear. V was shortened by 5 bases and J by 11 bases, with 15 bases between the two germline ends. This CDR3 region has 12 residues. Germline V gene data show CDR1 as SGHTA and CDR2 as FQGNSA. The CDR3 loop is CASSASPDRAFF. The CDR3 DNA is TGTGCCAGCAGCGCAAGTCCCGATCGGGCTTTCTTT.

The chain joins TRBV29-1 to TRBJ2-2, with D maybe TRBD1 (5 bases). V was clipped by 1 base and J by 0 bases, with 12 bases between them. Germline V gene sequence: CDR1 SQVTM, CDR2 ANQGSEA. This CDR3 comprises 16 residues. CDR3 nucleotide sequence: TGCAGCGTTGAAGGTGCCGGCAGGGCGAACACCGGGGAGCTGTTTTTT. It encodes CSVEGAGRANTGELFF.

The gene calls are TRBV19 and TRBJ1-4; 10 bases agree with TRBD1. Per the germline V gene, CDR1 is LNHDA and CDR2 is SQIVND (reference sequence). The CDR3 extends over 13 amino acids. V dropped 7 bases and J dropped 5; count of bases not matched to a gene: 1. The CDR3 region has the DNA TGTGCCAGTACGGGACAGGGGAATGAAAAACTGTTTTTT. This translates into CASTGQGNEKLFF.

The V gene is TRBV7-6, the J gene TRBJ2-2, with D possibly being TRBD2 (6 bases). CDR1 and CDR2 from the germline V gene are SGHVS and FNYEAQ. The CDR3 covers 15 residues. Trimming stripped 2 bases from V and 5 bases from J, with 12 bases between. CDR3 nucleotide sequence: TGTGCCAGCAGCTTATTGGGGGGACGAACCGGGGAGCTGTTTTTT. This codes for CASSLLGGRTGELFF.

This clone has a single count. The V and J genes are TRBV4-1 and TRBJ1-1; maybe TRBD1 (5 bases). This CDR3 comprises 13 residues. V dropped 5 bases and J dropped 10 bases, with 17 bases sitting between them. The germline CDR1 and CDR2 sequences are MGHRA and YSYEKL. The CDR3 DNA reads as TGCGCCAGCAGCACCCGGGACGGGAGGACAGCTTTCTTT. Its protein product is CASSTRDGRTAFF.

This sequence joins TRBV9 and TRBJ2-7, with 8 bases matching TRBD1. The germline V gene has CDR1 SGDLS and CDR2 YYNGEE. The CDR3 spans 12 residues. After removal of 6 bases from V and 9 bases from J, the junction contained 8 bases not matched to a gene. CDR3 region: CASTKDRVWQYV. In DNA, the CDR3 is TGTGCCAGCACCAAGGACAGGGTTTGGCAGTACGTC.

This rearrangement joins TRBV6-1 to TRBJ2-7; TRBD1 agrees at 7 bases. After removal of 1 base from V and 3 bases from J, the junction contained 3 bases not matched to a gene. CDR3 length: 14 amino acids. Germline V gene lookup returns CDR1 MNHNS and CDR2 SASEGT. CDR3 sequence reads: CASSEVPGGYEQYV. The DNA for the CDR3 is TGTGCCAGCAGTGAAGTACCAGGGGGCTACGAGCAGTACGTC.

The CDR3 sequence is CASIGGLHEQYF. The CDR3 nucleotides are TGTGCCAGCATCGGCGGGCTCCACGAGCAGTACTTC. The chain employs TRBV2 and TRBJ2-7; a possible D gene is TRBD2 (5 bases). The length of the CDR3 is 12 residues. The V gene's germline CDR1 is SNHLY and CDR2 FYNNEI. Trimming removed 7 bases from V and 5 bases from J, with 12 bases in between. Full variable domain (remainder filled in from reference TRBV2 and TRBJ2-7): EPEVTQTPSHQVTQMGQEVILRCVPISNHLYFYWYRQILGQKVEFLVSFYNNEISEKSEIFDDQFSVERPDGSNFTLKIRSTKLEDSAMYFCASIGGLHEQYFGPGTRLTVT.

The chain combines TRBV28 with TRBJ1-2; a possible D gene is TRBD1 (6 bases). Trimming cost V 5 bases and J 0 bases, with 13 bases left between them. CDR3 length: 15 residues. The germline V gene has CDR1 MDHEN and CDR2 SYDVKM. The CDR3 DNA reads TGTGCCAGCAGTCCCTGGGACAAACCTAACTATGGCTACACCTTC. It codes for CASSPWDKPNYGYTF.

This chain joins TRBV6-5 and TRBJ2-7; D remains unclear. The V end was cut by 6 bases, the J end by 3 bases, with 18 bases between. CDR3 size: 15 residues. CDR1 and CDR2 (germline): MNHEY, SVGAGI. The CDR3, as DNA: TGTGCCAGCAGCCTAGGTTTTTCAATCGTCTACGAGCAGTACGTC. This codes for CASSLGFSIVYEQYV.

This clone was picked up one time. The chain combines TRBV19 with TRBJ2-1, with TRBD2 matching 8 bases. CDR1 and CDR2 from the germline V gene are LNHDA and SQIVND (reference sequence). After removal of 1 base from V and 8 bases from J, the junction contained 4 bases not matched to a gene. The CDR3 runs 14 residues. CDR3 amino acids: CASSIGGLVDEQFF. The CDR3 DNA reads as TGTGCCAGTAGTATAGGGGGACTAGTGGATGAGCAGTTCTTC.

The chain carries TRBV29-1 and TRBJ2-1; the match to TRBD2 covers 9 bases. This CDR3 comprises 17 residues. Germline-derived CDR1 and CDR2 are SQVTM and ANQGSEA. V lost 5 bases and J lost 10; bases outside the gene matches: 21. CDR3 coding DNA: TGCAGCGTTCGGGGGACAGTTATAGCGGGAGTGGTGGGGGAGCAGTTCTTC. Translated: CSVRGTVIAGVVGEQFF.

This chain uses TRBV7-9 with TRBJ2-7; 8 positions agree with TRBD2. The V gene's germline CDR1 is SEHNR and CDR2 FQNEAQ (reference sequence). The CDR3 has 13 residues. After removal of 3 bases from V and 5 bases from J, the junction contained 3 bases not matched to a gene. The CDR3 DNA sequence: TGTGCCAGCAGCTTCGGGGGGGTGGACGAGCAGTACGTC. The encoded protein is CASSFGGVDEQYV.

J is TRBJ1-5 and V is TRBV19, with D unclear. Per germline, CDR1 LNHDA and CDR2 SQIVND (reference sequence). CDR3 length: 20 residues. Deletions cut 0 bases from V and 0 bases from J, with 21 bases between. The CDR3 reads CASSIDHGIRAILSNQPQHF. The CDR3 DNA follows: TGTGCCAGTAGTATAGATCACGGGATACGGGCGATTCTTAGCAATCAGCCCCAGCATTTT.

This chain joins TRBV29-1 and TRBJ2-5, with TRBD2 matching 9 bases. CDR1 and CDR2 (germline): SQVTM, ANQGSEA. With V trimmed by 4 bases and J by 5 bases, 5 bases remained unmatched. This CDR3 comprises 13 residues. The CDR3 region is CSVVVAGVETQYF. The DNA for the CDR3 is TGCAGCGTTGTAGTAGCGGGAGTGGAGACCCAGTACTTC.

The chain joins TRBV7-2 to TRBJ2-5, with TRBD1 as a possible D gene (8 bases). The CDR3 has 14 amino acids. Germline V gene lookup returns CDR1 SGHTA and CDR2 FQGNSA. Trimming removed 5 bases from V and 5 bases from J, with 15 bases in between. The CDR3 DNA sequence: TGTGCCAGCAGCGCAAACAGGGGGGGGGAGACCCAGTACTTC. It translates to CASSANRGGETQYF. The full variable domain, with the rest looked up from reference TRBV7-2 and TRBJ2-5, is GAGVSQSPSNKVTEKGKDVELRCDPISGHTALYWYRQSLGQGLEFLIYFQGNSAPDKSGLPSDRFSAERTGGSVSTLTIQRTQQEDSAVYLCASSANRGGETQYFGPGTRLLVL.

This clone was observed a few times. This chain connects TRBV4-1 to TRBJ1-5; D unclear. The V end lost 1 base, the J end lost 5 bases, and 3 bases lay between the germline ends. Germline-derived CDR1 and CDR2 are MGHRA and YSYEKL. The CDR3 extends over 12 amino acids. CDR3: CASSQVDQPQHF. The CDR3, as DNA: TGCGCCAGCAGCCAAGTAGATCAGCCCCAGCATTTT.